This T cell receptor beta chain comes out of a study of OX40 agonist ivuxolimab in advanced cancers. Study-level results: It was also the case that some nonresponders had low normalized T-cell clonal expansion.

CDR3 size: 15 residues. The V end was cut by 2 bases, the J end by 0 bases, with 8 bases between. Germline CDR1 reads MNHNY; CDR2 reads SVGAGI (reference sequence). Some clones are missing from TCRdb's copy, which holds only in-frame ones; the method was immunoSEQ multiplex PCR. The sample records about 60,000 clones, 86% being singletons. A note on this clone: What it recognizes is unknown. Other nucleotide sequences from this sample produce the same CDR3.

This sequence was found in an adult with an advanced solid tumor such as melanoma, head and neck, liver or kidney cancer. The J gene is TRBJ2-1, the V gene TRBV6-6, with unresolved D. The sample here was CD4+ or CD8+ T cells sorted from blood, taken in a trial of the OX40 agonist ivuxolimab. As DNA, the CDR3 is TGTGCCAGCAGTTACGAAATTAGCTCCTACAATGAGCAGTTCTTC. Amino acids: CASSYEISSYNEQFF.